The present TCR beta chain was sequenced within a study of blood T cell repertoires in COVID-19. Participant age was about 18 to 89 years, and participants resided in roughly 24 US areas. Participants reported their clinical history, and cohort assignment relied on those reports. Looked up from germline, CDR1 is MNHEY and CDR2 is SMNVEV (reference sequence). V lost 5 bases and J lost 2, with 12 bases in between. This CDR3 has 14 amino acids. TCRdb keeps only in-frame clones here, not all; method: immunoSEQ multiplex PCR. The data contain some 190,000 clones, 80% of them singletons. The chain has TRBV27 and TRBJ1-1; D ambiguous. The source is a young man with acute COVID-19. Sequenced: PBMCs or T cells enriched from blood (not recorded which). In nucleotides, the CDR3 is TGTGCCAGCAGTGGGGTTCGGGGAAACACTGAAGCTTTCTTT. This translates into CASSGVRGNTEAFF.